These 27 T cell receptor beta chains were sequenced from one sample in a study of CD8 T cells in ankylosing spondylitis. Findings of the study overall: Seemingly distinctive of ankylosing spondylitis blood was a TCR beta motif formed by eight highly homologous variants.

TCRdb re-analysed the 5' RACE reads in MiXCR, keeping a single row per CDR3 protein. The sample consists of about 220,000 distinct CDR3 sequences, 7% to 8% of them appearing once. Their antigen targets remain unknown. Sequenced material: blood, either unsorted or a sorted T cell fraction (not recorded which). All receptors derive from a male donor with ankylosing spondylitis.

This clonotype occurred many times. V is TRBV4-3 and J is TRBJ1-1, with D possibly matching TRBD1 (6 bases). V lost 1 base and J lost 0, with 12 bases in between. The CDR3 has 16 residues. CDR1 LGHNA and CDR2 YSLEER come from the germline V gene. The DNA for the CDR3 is TGCGCCAGCAGCCAAGTCCGGGGGCGGATGAACACTGAAGCTTTCTTT. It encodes CASSQVRGRMNTEAFF.

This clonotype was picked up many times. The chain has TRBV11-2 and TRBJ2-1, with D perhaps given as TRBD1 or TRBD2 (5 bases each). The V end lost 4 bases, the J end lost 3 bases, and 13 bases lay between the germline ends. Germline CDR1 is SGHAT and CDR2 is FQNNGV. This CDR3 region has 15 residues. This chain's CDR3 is CASSSGDLGYNEQFF. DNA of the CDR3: TGTGCCAGCAGCTCTGGGGACCTGGGCTACAATGAGCAGTTCTTC. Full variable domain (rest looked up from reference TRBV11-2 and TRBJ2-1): EAGVAQSPRYKIIEKRQSVAFWCNPISGHATLYWYQQILGQGPKLLIQFQNNGVVDDSQLPKDRFSAERLKGVDSTLKIQPAKLEDSAVYLCASSSGDLGYNEQFFGPGTRLTVL.

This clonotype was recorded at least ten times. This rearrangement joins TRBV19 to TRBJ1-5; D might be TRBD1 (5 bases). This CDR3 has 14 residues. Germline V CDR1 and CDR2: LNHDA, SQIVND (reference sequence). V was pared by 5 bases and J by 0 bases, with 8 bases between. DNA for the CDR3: TGTGCCAGTAGTCGGGACCTTAGCAATCAGCCCCAGCATTTT. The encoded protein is CASSRDLSNQPQHF. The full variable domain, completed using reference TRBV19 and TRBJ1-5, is DGGITQSPKYLFRKEGQNVTLSCEQNLNHDAMYWYRQDPGQGLRLIYYSQIVNDFQKGDIAEGYSVSREKKESFPLTVTSAQKNPTAFYLCASSRDLSNQPQHFGDGTRLSIL.

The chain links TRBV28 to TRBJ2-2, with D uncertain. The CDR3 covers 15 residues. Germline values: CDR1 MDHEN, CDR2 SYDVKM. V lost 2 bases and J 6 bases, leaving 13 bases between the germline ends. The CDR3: CASSLGVVGAGELFF. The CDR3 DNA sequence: TGTGCCAGCAGTTTAGGGGTTGTAGGAGCCGGGGAGCTGTTTTTT. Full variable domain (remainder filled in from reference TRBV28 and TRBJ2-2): DVKVTQSSRYLVKRTGEKVFLECVQDMDHENMFWYRQDPGLGLRLIYFSYDVKMKEKGDIPEGYSVSREKKERFSLILESASTNQTSMYLCASSLGVVGAGELFFGEGSRLTVL.

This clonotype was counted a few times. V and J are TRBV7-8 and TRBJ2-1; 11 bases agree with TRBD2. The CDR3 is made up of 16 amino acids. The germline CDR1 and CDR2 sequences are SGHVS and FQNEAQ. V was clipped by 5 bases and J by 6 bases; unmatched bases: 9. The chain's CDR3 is CASSLAGTSGFNEQFF. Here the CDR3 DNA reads TGTGCCAGCAGCCTCGCAGGGACTAGCGGATTCAATGAGCAGTTCTTC.

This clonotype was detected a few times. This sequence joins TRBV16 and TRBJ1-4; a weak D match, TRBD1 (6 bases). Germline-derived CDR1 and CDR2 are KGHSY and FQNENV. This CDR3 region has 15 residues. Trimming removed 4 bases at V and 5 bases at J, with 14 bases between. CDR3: CASSRWDTKNEKLFF. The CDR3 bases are TGTGCCAGCAGCCGCTGGGACACCAAAAATGAAAAACTGTTTTTT.

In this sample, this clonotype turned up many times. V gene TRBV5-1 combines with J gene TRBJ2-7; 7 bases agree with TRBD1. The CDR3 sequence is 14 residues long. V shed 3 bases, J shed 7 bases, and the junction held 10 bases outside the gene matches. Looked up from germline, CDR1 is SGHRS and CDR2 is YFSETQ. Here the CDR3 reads CASSWTGMPVEQYF. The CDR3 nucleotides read TGCGCCAGCAGCTGGACAGGAATGCCTGTAGAGCAGTACTTC.

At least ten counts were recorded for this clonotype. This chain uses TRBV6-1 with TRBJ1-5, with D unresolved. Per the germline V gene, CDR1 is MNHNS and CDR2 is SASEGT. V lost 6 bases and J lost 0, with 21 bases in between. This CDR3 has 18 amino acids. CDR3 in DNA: TGTGCCAGCAGAAAATCTGCCCTGACGGATTATAGCAATCAGCCCCAGCATTTT. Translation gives CASRKSALTDYSNQPQHF.

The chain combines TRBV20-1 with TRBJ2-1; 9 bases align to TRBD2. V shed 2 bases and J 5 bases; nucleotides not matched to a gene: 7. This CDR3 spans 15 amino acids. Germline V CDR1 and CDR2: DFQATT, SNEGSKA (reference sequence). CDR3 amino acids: CSARRLAGPNNEQFF. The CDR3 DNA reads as TGCAGTGCTAGAAGGCTAGCGGGACCCAACAATGAGCAGTTCTTC.

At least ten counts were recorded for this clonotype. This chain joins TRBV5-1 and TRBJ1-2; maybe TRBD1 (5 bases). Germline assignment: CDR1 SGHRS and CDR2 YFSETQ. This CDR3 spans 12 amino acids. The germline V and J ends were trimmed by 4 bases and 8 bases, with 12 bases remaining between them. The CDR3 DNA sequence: TGCGCCAGCAGCGGGGGAGAGCGGGGCTACACCTTC. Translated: CASSGGERGYTF.

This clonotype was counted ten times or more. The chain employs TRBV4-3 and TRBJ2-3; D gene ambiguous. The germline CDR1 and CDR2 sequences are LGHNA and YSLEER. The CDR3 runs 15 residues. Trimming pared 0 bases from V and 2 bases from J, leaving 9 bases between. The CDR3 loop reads CASSQDVSTTDTQYF. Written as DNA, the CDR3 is TGCGCCAGCAGCCAAGATGTCTCAACCACAGATACGCAGTATTTT.

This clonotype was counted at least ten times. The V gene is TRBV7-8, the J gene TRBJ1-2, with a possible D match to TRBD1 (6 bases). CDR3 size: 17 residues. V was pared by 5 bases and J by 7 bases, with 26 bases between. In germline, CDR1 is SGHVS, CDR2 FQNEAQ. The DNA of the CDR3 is TGTGCCAGCAGCCCCTCGCCGGAGGGGGTTTATGTGGGTGGCTACACCTTC. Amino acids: CASSPSPEGVYVGGYTF.

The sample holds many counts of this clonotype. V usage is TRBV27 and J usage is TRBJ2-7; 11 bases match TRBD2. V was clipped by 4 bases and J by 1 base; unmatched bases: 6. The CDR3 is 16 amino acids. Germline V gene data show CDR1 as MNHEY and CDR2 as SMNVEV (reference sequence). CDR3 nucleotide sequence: TGTGCCAGCAGTTCCCGGACTAGCGGGTTTTCCTACGAGCAGTACTTC. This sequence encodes CASSSRTSGFSYEQYF.

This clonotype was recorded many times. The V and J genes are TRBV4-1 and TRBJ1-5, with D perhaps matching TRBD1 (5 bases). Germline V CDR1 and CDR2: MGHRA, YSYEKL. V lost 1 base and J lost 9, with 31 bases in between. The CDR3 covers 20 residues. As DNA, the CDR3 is TGCGCCAGCAGCCAAGGTTTTCCGGGGACGAAACTCCCAGGGTGGTGGCCCCAGCATTTT. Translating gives CASSQGFPGTKLPGWWPQHF.

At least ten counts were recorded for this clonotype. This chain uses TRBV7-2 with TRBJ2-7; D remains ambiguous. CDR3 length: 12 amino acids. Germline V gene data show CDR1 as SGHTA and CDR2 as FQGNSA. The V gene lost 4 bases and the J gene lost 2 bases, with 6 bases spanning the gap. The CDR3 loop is CASSSTTYEQYF. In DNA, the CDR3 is TGTGCCAGCAGCTCCACTACCTACGAGCAGTACTTC.

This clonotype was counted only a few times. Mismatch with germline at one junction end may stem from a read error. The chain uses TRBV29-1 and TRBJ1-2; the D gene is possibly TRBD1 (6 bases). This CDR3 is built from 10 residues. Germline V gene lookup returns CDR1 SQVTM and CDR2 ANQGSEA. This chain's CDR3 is CSVPGQRLPF. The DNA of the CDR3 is TGCAGCGTACCAGGACAGCGTCTCCCGTTC.

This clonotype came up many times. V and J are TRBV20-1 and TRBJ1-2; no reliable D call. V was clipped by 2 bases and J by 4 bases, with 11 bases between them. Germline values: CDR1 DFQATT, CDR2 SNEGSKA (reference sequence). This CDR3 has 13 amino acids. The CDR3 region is CSARPLGGYGYTF. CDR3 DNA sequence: TGCAGTGCTAGACCCTTAGGTGGCTATGGCTACACCTTC.

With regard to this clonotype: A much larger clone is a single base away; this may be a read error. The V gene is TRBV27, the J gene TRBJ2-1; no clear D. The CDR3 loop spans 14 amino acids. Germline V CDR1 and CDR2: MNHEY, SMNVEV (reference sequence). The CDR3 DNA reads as TGTGCCAGCAGAAGCATTAGCTCCTGCAATGAGCAGTTCTTC. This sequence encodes CASRSISSCNEQFF.

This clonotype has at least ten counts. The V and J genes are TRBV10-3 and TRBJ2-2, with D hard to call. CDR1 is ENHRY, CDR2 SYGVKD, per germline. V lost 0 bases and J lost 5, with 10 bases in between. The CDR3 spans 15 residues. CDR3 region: CAISESRDWTGELFF. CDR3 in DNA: TGTGCCATCAGTGAGTCTAGAGACTGGACCGGGGAGCTGTTTTTT.

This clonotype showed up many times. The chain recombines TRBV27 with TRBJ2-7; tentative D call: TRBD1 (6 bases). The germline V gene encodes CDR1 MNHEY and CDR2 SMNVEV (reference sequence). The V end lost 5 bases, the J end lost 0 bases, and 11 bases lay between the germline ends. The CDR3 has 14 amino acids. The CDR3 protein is CASSLQGNSYEQYF. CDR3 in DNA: TGTGCCAGCAGTCTACAGGGAAACTCCTACGAGCAGTACTTC.

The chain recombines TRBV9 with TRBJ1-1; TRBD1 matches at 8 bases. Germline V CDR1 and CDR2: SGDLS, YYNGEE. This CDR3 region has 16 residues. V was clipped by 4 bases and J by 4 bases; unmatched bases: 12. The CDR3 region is CASSLGGDRMITEAFF. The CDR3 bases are TGTGCCAGCAGCCTTGGGGGGGACAGGATGATCACTGAAGCTTTCTTT.

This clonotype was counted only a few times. CDR3 sequence: CASSSGDRGRTGELFF. CDR3 in DNA: TGTGCCAGCAGTTCAGGCGACAGGGGGAGGACCGGGGAGCTGTTTTTT. The V gene is TRBV6-2 or TRBV6-3, the J gene TRBJ2-2, with 9 positions matching TRBD1. J was trimmed by 5 bases and V by 4 bases; bases with no gene match: 8. Germline CDR1 reads MNHEY; CDR2 reads SVGEGT. CDR3 size: 16 residues.

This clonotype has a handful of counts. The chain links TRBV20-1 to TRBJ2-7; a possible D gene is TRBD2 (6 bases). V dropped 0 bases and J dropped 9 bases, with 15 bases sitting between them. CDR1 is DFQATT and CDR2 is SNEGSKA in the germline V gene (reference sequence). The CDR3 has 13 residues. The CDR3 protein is CSAREVGGRWQYF. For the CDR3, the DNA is TGCAGTGCTAGAGAGGTCGGGGGAAGGTGGCAGTACTTC.

The CDR3 region is CASSQVDSGADTQYF. In nucleotides, the CDR3 is TGTGCCAGCAGCCAAGTTGATTCAGGGGCAGATACGCAGTATTTT. J is TRBJ2-3 and V is TRBV4-2; D might be TRBD1 (6 bases). V was trimmed by 1 base and J by 4 bases, leaving 12 bases between them. Looked up from germline, CDR1 is LGHNA and CDR2 is YNFKEQ. This CDR3 is built from 15 residues.

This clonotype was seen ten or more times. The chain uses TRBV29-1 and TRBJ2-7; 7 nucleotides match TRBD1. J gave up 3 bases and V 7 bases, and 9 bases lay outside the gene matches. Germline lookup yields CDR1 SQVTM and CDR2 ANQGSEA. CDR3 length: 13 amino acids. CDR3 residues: CSAQGDASYEQYF. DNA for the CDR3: TGCAGCGCCCAGGGGGACGCTAGCTACGAGCAGTACTTC.

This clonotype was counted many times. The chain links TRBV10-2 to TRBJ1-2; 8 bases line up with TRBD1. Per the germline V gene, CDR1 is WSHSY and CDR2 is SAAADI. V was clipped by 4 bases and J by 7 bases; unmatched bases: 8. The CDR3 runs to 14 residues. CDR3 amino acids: CASSGGRGRGGYTF. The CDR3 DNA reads TGCGCCAGCAGTGGTGGCAGGGGGCGAGGTGGCTACACCTTC.

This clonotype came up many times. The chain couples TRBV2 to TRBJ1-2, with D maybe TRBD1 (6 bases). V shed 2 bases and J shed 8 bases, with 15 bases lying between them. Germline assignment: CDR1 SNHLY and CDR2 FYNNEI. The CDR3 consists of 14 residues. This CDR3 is CASSETGALAGYTF. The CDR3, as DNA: TGTGCCAGCAGTGAAACGGGGGCCCTTGCGGGCTACACCTTC.